This T cell receptor (beta chain) stems from a study of blood T cell repertoires in COVID-19. Study as a whole: From the United States, Italy and Spain came samples of acute and convalescent COVID-19. The analysed material was cDNA or gDNA that came from T cells, B-cell-depleted T cells, or PBMCs.

Original processing methods: Cell counts per sample came from amplifying reference gene primers. The repertoire was sequenced with immunoSEQ multiplex PCR; TCRdb's copy has only in-frame clones and lacks some. For V, J and clone size, that table is used; D and trimming come from the DNA. The repertoire holds hundreds of thousands of clones, over 85% seen once, with 11% in the top ten. After removal of 0 bases from V and 9 bases from J, the junction contained 5 bases not matched to a gene. Per germline, CDR1 SGHNT and CDR2 YYREEE (reference sequence). CDR3 size: 13 residues. The V and J genes are TRBV5-4 and TRBJ1-1; 7 bases line up with TRBD1. This receptor was obtained from a woman aged 25-40 years with COVID-19, enrolled during active disease. The sample comprised peripheral blood. The CDR3 nucleotides read TGTGCCAGCAGCTTGGAGAGGGACAGCCAAGCTTTCTTT. Protein: CASSLERDSQAFF.